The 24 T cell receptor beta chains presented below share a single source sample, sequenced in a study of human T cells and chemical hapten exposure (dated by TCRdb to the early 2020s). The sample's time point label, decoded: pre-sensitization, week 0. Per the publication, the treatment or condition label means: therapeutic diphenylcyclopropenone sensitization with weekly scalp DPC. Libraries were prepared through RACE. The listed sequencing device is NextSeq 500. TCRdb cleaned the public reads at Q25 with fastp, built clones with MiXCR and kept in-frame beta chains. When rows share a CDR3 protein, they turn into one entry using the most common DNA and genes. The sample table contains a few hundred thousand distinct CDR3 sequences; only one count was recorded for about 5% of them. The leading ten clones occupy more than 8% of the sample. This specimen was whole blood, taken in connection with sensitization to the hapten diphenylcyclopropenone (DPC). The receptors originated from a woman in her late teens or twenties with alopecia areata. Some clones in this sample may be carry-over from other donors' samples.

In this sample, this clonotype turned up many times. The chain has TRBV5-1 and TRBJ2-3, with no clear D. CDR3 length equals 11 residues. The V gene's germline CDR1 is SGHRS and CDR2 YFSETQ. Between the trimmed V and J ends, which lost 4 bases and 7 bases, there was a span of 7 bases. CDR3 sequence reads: CASSQANTQYF. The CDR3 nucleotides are TGCGCCAGCAGCCAAGCTAATACGCAGTATTTT.

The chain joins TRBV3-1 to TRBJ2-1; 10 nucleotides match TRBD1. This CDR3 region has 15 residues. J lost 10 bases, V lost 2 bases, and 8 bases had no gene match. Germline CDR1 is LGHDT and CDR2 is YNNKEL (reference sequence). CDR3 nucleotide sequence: TGTGCCAGCAGCCAATCCGGGACAGGGGTATACGAGCAGTTCTTC. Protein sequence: CASSQSGTGVYEQFF.

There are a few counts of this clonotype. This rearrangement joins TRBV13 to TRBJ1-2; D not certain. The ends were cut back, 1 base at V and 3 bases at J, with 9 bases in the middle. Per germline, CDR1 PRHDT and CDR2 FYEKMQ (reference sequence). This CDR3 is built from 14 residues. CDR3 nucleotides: TGTGCCAGCAGCTTAGTTGGGGAGGACTATGGCTACACCTTC. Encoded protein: CASSLVGEDYGYTF.

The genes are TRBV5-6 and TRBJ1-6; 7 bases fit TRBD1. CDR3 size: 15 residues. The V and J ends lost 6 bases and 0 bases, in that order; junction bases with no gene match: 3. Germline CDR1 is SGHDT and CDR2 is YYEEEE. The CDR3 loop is CASNRDSSYNSPLHF. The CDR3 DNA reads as TGTGCCAGCAACCGGGACAGCTCCTATAATTCACCCCTCCACTTT.

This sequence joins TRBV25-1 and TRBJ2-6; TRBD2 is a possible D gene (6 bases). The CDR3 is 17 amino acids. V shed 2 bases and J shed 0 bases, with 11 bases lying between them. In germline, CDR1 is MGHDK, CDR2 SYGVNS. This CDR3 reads CASSEPGRPSGANVLTF. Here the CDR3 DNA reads TGTGCCAGCAGTGAACCAGGGAGGCCCTCTGGGGCCAACGTCCTGACTTTC. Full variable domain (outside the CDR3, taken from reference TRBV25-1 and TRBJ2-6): EADIYQTPRYLVIGTGKKITLECSQTMGHDKMYWYQQDPGMELHLIHYSYGVNSTEKGDLSSESTVSRIRTEHFPLTLESARPSHTSQYLCASSEPGRPSGANVLTFGAGSRLTVL.

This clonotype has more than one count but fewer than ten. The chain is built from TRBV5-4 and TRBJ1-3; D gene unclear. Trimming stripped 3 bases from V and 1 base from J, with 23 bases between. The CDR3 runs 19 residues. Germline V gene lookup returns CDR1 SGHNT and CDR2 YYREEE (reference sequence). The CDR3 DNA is TGTGCCAGCAGCTCCGGACTCACAGCGGGGTTAGCGTCTGGAAACACCATATATTTT. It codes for CASSSGLTAGLASGNTIYF.

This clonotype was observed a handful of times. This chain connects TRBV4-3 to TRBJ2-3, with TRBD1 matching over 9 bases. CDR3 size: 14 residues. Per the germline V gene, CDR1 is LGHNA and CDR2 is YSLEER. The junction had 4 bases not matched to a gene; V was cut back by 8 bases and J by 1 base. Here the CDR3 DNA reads TGCGCCAGCGGACAGGGGCCGGGCACAGATACGCAGTATTTT. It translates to CASGQGPGTDTQYF.

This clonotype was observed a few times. The CDR3 DNA reads as TGTGCCAGCAGCCAAGATCTTGGCCAAGCGGCTTTCTTT. Amino acids: CASSQDLGQAAFF. V usage is TRBV4-2 and J usage is TRBJ1-1; D is undetermined. Germline loops: CDR1 LGHNA, CDR2 YNFKEQ. V lost 0 bases, J lost 11 bases, and 13 bases lay in between. The CDR3 length is 13 residues.

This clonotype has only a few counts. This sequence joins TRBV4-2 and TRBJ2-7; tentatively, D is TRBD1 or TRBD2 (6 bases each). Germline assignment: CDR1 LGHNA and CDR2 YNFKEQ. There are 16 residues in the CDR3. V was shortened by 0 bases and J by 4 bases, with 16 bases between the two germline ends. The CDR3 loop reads CASSQDLGGPTYEQYF. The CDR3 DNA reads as TGTGCCAGCAGCCAAGATCTGGGGGGCCCGACATACGAGCAGTACTTC.

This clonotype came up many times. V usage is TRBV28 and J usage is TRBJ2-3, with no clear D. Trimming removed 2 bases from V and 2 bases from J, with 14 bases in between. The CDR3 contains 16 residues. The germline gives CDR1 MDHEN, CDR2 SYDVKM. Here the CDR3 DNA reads TGTGCCAGCAGTTTAGAAGGTCGGAAGCTCACAGATACGCAGTATTTT. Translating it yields CASSLEGRKLTDTQYF.

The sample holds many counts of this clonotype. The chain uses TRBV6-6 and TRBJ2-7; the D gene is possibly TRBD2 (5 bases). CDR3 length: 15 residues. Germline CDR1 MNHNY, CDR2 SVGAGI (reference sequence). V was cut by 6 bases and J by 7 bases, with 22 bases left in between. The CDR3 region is CASRNQAGSAGEQYF. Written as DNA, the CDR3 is TGTGCCAGCAGAAACCAGGCGGGTTCCGCTGGGGAGCAGTACTTC.

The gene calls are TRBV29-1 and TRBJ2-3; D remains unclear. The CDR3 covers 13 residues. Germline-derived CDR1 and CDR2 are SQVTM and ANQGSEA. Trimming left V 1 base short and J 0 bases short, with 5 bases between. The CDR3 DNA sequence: TGCAGCGTTGAAGGGAGTAGCACAGATACGCAGTATTTT. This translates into CSVEGSSTDTQYF.

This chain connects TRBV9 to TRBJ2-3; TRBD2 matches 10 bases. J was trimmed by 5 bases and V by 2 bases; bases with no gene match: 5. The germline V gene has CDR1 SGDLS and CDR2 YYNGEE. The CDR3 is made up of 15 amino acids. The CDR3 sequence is CASSVLAGAIDTQYF. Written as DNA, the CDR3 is TGTGCCAGCAGCGTCCTAGCGGGGGCTATAGATACGCAGTATTTT.

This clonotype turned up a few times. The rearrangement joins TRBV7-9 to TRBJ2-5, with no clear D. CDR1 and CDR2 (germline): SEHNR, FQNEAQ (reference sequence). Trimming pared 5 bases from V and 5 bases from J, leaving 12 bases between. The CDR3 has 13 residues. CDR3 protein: CASSLVVIETQYF. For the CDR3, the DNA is TGTGCCAGCAGCCTCGTAGTTATCGAGACCCAGTACTTC.

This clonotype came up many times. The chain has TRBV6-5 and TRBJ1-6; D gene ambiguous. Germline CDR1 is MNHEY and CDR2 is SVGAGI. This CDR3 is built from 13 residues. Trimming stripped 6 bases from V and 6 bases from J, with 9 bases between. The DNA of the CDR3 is TGTGCCAGCAGCCCTGACTTTAATTCACCCCTCCACTTT. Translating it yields CASSPDFNSPLHF.

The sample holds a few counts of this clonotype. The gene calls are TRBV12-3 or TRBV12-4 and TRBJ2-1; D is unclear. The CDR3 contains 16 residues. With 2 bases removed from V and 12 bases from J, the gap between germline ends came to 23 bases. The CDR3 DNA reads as TGTGCCAGCAGTTTATGGCGTAGAAGGATCTACTTAGGGCAGTTCTTC. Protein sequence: CASSLWRRRIYLGQFF.

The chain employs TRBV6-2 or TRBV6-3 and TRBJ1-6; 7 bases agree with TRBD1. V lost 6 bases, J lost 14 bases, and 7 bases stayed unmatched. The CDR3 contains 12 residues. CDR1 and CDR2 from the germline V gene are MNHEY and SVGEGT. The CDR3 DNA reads TGTGCCAGCAGCAGTGACAGGGCCACCCTCCACTTT. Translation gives CASSSDRATLHF.

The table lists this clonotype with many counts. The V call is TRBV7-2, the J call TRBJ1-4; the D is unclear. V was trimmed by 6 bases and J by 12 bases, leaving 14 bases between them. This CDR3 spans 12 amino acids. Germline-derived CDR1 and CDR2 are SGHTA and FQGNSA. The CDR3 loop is CASSPGQTQLFF. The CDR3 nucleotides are TGTGCCAGCAGTCCAGGCCAGACTCAACTGTTTTTT.

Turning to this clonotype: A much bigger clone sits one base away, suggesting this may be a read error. In DNA form, the CDR3 reads TGTGCCAGCAGTTTAATGGCAGGGCTCCTTGGCAACACCTTC. Protein product: CASSLMAGLLGNTF. The rearrangement joins TRBV27 to TRBJ1-2; TRBD1 might be the D (5 bases). Per germline, CDR1 MNHEY and CDR2 SMNVEV (reference sequence). CDR3 size: 14 residues.

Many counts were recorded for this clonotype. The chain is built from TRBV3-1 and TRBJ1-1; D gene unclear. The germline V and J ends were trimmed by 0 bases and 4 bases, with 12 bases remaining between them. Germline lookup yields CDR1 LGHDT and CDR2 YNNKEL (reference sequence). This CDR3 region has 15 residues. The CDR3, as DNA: TGTGCCAGCAGCCAAGAAGTAGGGTCGCTCACTGAAGCTTTCTTT. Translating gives CASSQEVGSLTEAFF.

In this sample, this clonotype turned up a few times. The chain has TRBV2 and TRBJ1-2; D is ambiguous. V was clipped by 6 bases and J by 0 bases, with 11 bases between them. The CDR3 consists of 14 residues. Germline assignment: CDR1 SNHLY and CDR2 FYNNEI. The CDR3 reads CASRERTANYGYTF. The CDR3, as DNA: TGTGCCAGCAGGGAACGGACGGCTAACTATGGCTACACCTTC.

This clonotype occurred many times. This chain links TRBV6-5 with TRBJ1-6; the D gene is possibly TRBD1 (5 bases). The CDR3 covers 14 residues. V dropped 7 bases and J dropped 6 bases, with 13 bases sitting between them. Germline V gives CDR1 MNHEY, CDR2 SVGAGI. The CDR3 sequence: CASTQGFGNSPLHF. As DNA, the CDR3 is TGTGCCAGCACCCAGGGTTTTGGTAATTCACCCCTCCACTTT.

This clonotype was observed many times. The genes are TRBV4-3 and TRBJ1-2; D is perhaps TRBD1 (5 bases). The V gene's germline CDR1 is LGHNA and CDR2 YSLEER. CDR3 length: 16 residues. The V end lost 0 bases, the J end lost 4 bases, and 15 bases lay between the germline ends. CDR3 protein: CASSQDRGAPFYGYTF. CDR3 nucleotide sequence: TGCGCCAGCAGCCAAGATAGAGGGGCCCCTTTCTATGGCTACACCTTC.

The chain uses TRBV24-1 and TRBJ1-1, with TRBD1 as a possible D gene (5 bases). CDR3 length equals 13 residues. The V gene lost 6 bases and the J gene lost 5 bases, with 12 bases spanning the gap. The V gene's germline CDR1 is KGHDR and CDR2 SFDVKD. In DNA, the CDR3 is TGTGCCACCAGTTTGGGAGGGGATACTGAAGCTTTCTTT. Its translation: CATSLGGDTEAFF.